The T cell receptor beta chain described here comes from a study of response to subunit inactivated influenza vaccine. TCRdb processed the RT-PCR reads anew with MiXCR; each CDR3 protein has one entry. The sample lists about 570,000 distinct CDR3 sequences; roughly 12% were seen once. CDR3 length: 14 residues. V was shortened by 4 bases and J by 5 bases, with 17 bases between the two germline ends. The germline CDR1 and CDR2 sequences are SQVTM and ANQGSEA. This clonotype occurred a few times. These sequences were also reported in another study, on T cells expressing NK-cell markers. That paper notes: The TCR beta cDNA came from 5'RACE template switching with UMIs. It was sorted CD3+CD56-NKG2C+, CD3+CD56+NKG2C- and CD3+CD56+NKG2C+ T cells that provided the TCR beta repertoires. Sequenced donors, eight in total, included seven who were HCMV-seropositive and one who was seronegative. Five to seven of the donors carried dominant NKG2C+ clonotypes that took up 1.0-7.0% of their CD8+ T cells.

Sequencing was performed on PBMCs from blood, taken on the day of vaccination. The receptor was isolated from a man in his fifties who received an inactivated influenza vaccine. The gene calls are TRBV29-1 and TRBJ1-1; tentative D call: TRBD1 (5 bases). Written as DNA, the CDR3 is TGCAGCGTTGTGGGACGTCTGAAGGTGACTGAAGCTTTCTTT. It specifies CSVVGRLKVTEAFF. The variable domain in full, with the rest retrieved from reference TRBV29-1 and TRBJ1-1, is SAVISQKPSRDICQRGTSLTIQCQVDSQVTMMFWYRQQPGQSLTLIATANQGSEATYESGFVIDKFPISRPNLTFSTLTVSNMSPEDSSIYLCSVVGRLKVTEAFFGQGTRLTVV.